This record looks at one T cell receptor beta chain sequence and its context. The target antigen is unknown. The data stem from a study of T cell responses to AZD1222 COVID-19 vaccine. Overall study findings and caveats: AZD1222 recipients seropositive at baseline numbered only five to seven. The donor cohort was predominantly white British with a female majority, and clonal diversity may have been underestimated. Without day 14 samples, only post-peak T cell repertoires were studied.

Germline V gene lookup returns CDR1 SNHLY and CDR2 FYNNEI. The CDR3 contains 14 residues. Between the trimmed V and J ends, which lost 8 bases and 7 bases, there was a span of 17 bases. The protocol was immunoSEQ multiplex PCR, while the TCRdb copy is restricted to in-frame clones and leaves out a portion. The sample holds fewer than 120,000 clones, about 94% seen once. Sequenced material: peripheral blood, taken 28 days after the second AZD1222 dose. This clonotype originated in an adult who received the AZD1222 COVID-19 vaccine. The chain has TRBV2 and TRBJ2-2, with D hard to call. The CDR3 coding sequence is TGTGCCAGCCTCGGGTCAGAAAAGTTCGGGGAGCTGTTTTTT. Its translation is CASLGSEKFGELFF.